This TCR beta chain derives from a study of blood T cell repertoires in COVID-19. Overall study: T cells, B-cell-depleted T cells, or PBMCs supplied cDNA or gDNA.

J was trimmed by 5 bases and V by 6 bases; bases with no gene match: 12. CDR1 and CDR2 from the germline V gene are MNHEY and SVGAGI. The CDR3 runs 15 residues. Method: immunoSEQ multiplex PCR; TCRdb's copy keeps in-frame clones and lacks some. Seen here are around 60,000 clones, roughly two thirds observed once, and the top ten hold 4% to 5.5%. The source of this sequence is a woman in her 70s with COVID-19, enrolled during active disease. The sample was peripheral blood. The V gene is TRBV6-5, the J gene TRBJ2-5; TRBD2 matches at 7 bases. The CDR3 DNA is TGTGCCAGCAGCCCATCTAGCGGAGTTGGGGAGACCCAGTACTTC. The encoded protein is CASSPSSGVGETQYF.